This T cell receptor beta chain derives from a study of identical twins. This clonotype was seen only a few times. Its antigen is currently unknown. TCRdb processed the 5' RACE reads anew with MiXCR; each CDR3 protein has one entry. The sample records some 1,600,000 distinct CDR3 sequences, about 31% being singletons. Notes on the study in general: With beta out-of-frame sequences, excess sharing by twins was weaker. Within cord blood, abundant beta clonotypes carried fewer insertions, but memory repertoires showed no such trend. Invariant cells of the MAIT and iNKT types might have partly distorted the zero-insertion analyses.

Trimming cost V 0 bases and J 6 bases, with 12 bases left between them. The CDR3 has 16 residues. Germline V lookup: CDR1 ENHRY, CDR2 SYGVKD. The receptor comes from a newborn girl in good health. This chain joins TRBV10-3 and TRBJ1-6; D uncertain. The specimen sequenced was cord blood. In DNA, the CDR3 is TGTGCCATCAGTGAGTCGGCCGGCGGCCCTAATTCACCCCTCCACTTT. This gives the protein CAISESAGGPNSPLHF.